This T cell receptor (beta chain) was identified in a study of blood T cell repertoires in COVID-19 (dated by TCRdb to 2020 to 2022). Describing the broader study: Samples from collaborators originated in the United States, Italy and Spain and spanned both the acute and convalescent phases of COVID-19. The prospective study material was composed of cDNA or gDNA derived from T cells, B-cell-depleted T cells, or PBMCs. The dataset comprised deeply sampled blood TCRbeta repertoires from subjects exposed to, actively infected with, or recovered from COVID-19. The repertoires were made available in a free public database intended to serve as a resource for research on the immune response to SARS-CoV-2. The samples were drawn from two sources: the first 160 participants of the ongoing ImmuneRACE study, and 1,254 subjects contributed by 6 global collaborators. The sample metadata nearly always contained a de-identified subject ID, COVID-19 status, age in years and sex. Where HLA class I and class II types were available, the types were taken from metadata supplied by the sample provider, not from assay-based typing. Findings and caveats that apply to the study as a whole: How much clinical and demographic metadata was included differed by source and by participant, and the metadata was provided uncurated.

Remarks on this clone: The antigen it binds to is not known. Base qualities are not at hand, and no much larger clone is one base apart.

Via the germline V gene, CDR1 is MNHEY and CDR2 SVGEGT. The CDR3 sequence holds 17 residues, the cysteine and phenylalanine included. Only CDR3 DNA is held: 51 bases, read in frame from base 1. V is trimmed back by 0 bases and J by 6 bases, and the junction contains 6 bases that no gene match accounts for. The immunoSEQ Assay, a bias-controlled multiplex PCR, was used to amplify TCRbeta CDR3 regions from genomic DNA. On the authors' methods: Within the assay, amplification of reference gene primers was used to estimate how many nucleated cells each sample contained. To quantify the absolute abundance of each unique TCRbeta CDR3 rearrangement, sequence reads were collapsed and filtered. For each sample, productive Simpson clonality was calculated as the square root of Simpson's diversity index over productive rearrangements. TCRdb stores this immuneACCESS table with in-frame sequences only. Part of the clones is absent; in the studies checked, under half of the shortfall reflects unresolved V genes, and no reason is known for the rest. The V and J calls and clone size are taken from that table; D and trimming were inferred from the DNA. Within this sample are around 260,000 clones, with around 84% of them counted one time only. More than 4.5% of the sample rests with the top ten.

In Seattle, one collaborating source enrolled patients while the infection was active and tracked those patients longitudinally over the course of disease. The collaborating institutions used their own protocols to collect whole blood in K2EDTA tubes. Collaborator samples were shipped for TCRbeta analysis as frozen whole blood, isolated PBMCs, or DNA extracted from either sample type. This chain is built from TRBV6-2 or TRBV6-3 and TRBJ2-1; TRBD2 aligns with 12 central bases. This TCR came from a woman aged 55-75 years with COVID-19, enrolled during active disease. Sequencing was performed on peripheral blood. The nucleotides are TGTGCCAGCAGTTACTCTCCTAGCGGGAGGGCCAGCAATGAGCAGTTCTTC. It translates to CASSYSPSGRASNEQFF.